These 30 T cell receptor beta chains were sequenced from one sample in a study of blood T cell repertoires in COVID-19. Here immunoSEQ multiplex PCR was the method, and the copy in TCRdb shows in-frame clones only, minus some. The repertoire has about 180,000 clones, more than 70% of them found once; the top ten carry 15% to 20%. The sequenced sample consisted of peripheral blood. The receptors originated from a person between 70 and 80 years old with COVID-19, enrolled during active disease.

CDR3 region: CASSQFGLAEETQYF. The CDR3 DNA sequence: TGTGCCAGCAGCCAATTCGGCCTAGCGGAAGAGACCCAGTACTTC. V gene TRBV16 combines with J gene TRBJ2-5; 7 nucleotides agree with TRBD2. Looked up from germline, CDR1 is KGHSY and CDR2 is FQNENV. The CDR3 is 15 amino acids. Trimming took 1 base from V and 3 from J; bases not matched to a gene: 5.

This chain connects TRBV7-6 to TRBJ2-1; TRBD2 agrees at 8 bases. CDR1 SGHVS and CDR2 FNYEAQ come from the germline V gene. With 5 bases clipped from V and 8 bases from J, the junction kept 11 bases outside the gene matches. This CDR3 spans 15 amino acids. The CDR3 reads CASSVSGAPGHEQFF. CDR3 DNA sequence: TGTGCCAGCAGCGTTAGCGGGGCCCCTGGGCATGAGCAGTTCTTC.

Only one count was recorded for this clone. The chain combines TRBV18 with TRBJ1-5, with 7 positions matching TRBD1. V shed 3 bases and J 6 bases; nucleotides not matched to a gene: 5. Per the germline V gene, CDR1 is KGHSH and CDR2 is LQKENI. The length of the CDR3 is 14 residues. Here the CDR3 reads CASSPGQTSQPQHF. Here the CDR3 DNA reads TGTGCCAGCTCACCGGGACAGACAAGTCAGCCCCAGCATTTT.

The rearrangement links TRBV9 to TRBJ1-1; no reliable D call. The V gene's germline CDR1 is SGDLS and CDR2 YYNGEE. Between the trimmed V and J ends, which lost 4 bases and 1 base, there was a span of 11 bases. The length of the CDR3 is 14 residues. CDR3 protein: CASSLRASNTEAFF. Here the CDR3 DNA reads TGTGCCAGCAGCCTAAGAGCATCGAACACTGAAGCTTTCTTT.

The chain couples TRBV9 to TRBJ2-1, with 11 bases lining up with TRBD2. The CDR3 covers 15 residues. The germline V gene encodes CDR1 SGDLS and CDR2 YYNGEE. With 1 base clipped from V and 6 bases from J, the junction kept 3 bases outside the gene matches. This CDR3 is CASSVTGLAANEQFF. The CDR3 DNA sequence: TGTGCCAGCAGCGTAACGGGACTAGCGGCCAATGAGCAGTTCTTC.

The chain's CDR3 is CASRKTSGGAYEQYF. For the CDR3, the DNA is TGTGCCAGCAGGAAGACTAGCGGGGGGGCCTACGAGCAGTACTTC. The chain couples TRBV2 to TRBJ2-7; TRBD2 agrees at 14 bases. Looked up from germline, CDR1 is SNHLY and CDR2 is FYNNEI. The CDR3 contains 15 residues. J lost 2 bases, V lost 6 bases, and 3 bases had no gene match.

The chain's CDR3 is CASTRLAGVTDTQYF. As DNA, the CDR3 is TGTGCCAGCACTAGACTAGCGGGGGTCACAGATACGCAGTATTTT. The chain has TRBV27 and TRBJ2-3; 12 bases fit TRBD2. Looked up from germline, CDR1 is MNHEY and CDR2 is SMNVEV (reference sequence). V was clipped by 7 bases and J by 2 bases; unmatched bases: 4. The CDR3 totals 15 residues.

This clone was counted a few times. The chain employs TRBV27 and TRBJ1-4; D remains ambiguous. V was pared by 4 bases and J by 2 bases, with 8 bases between. This CDR3 is built from 14 residues. Per the germline V gene, CDR1 is MNHEY and CDR2 is SMNVEV (reference sequence). The CDR3 nucleotides read TGTGCCAGCAGTTCCGGGGATACTAATGAAAAACTGTTTTTT. This gives the protein CASSSGDTNEKLFF.

This clone appeared a few times. This chain uses TRBV7-2 with TRBJ1-1; D possibly corresponds to TRBD1 (5 bases). The V end lost 5 bases, the J end lost 2 bases, and 15 bases lay between the germline ends. This CDR3 contains 15 residues. CDR1 and CDR2 from the germline V gene are SGHTA and FQGNSA. The CDR3 nucleotides are TGTGCCAGCAGCCCCTACAGGAGCTCTAACACTGAAGCTTTCTTT. Its translation is CASSPYRSSNTEAFF.

This clone has only one observation. The V and J genes are TRBV5-6 and TRBJ1-1, with a possible D match to TRBD1 (6 bases). The CDR3 has 17 residues. CDR1 and CDR2 (germline): SGHDT, YYEEEE. V was pared by 0 bases and J by 1 base, with 16 bases between. This CDR3 is CASSLGGRGFKNTEAFF. The CDR3 nucleotides are TGTGCCAGCAGCTTGGGCGGCAGGGGATTTAAGAACACTGAAGCTTTCTTT.

CDR3 residues: CASSGQGRDIQYF. As DNA, the CDR3 is TGTGCCAGCTCCGGACAGGGCAGGGACATTCAGTACTTC. V gene TRBV19 combines with J gene TRBJ2-4; 8 positions match TRBD1. J lost 8 bases, V lost 9 bases, and 9 bases had no gene match. The CDR3 spans 13 residues. Germline-derived CDR1 and CDR2 are LNHDA and SQIVND (reference sequence).

The chain uses TRBV14 and TRBJ1-2; tentative D call: TRBD1 (6 bases). The CDR3 loop spans 16 amino acids. V was pared by 1 base and J by 3 bases, with 15 bases between. CDR1 and CDR2 (germline): SGHDN, FVKESK. The CDR3 sequence is CASSQVAGGADYGYTF. CDR3 nucleotides: TGTGCCAGCAGCCAAGTTGCGGGGGGCGCCGACTATGGCTACACCTTC.

The chain combines TRBV19 with TRBJ2-5, with 10 bases matching TRBD2. This CDR3 has 16 residues. Germline V gene lookup returns CDR1 LNHDA and CDR2 SQIVND (reference sequence). J was trimmed by 0 bases and V by 5 bases; bases with no gene match: 6. CDR3 in amino acids: CASSVRAGGYQETQYF. The CDR3 coding sequence is TGTGCCAGTAGTGTAAGAGCGGGAGGGTACCAAGAGACCCAGTACTTC.

The rearrangement links TRBV6-5 to TRBJ1-1; no clear D gene. The CDR3 covers 16 residues. Germline CDR1 is MNHEY and CDR2 is SVGAGI. V lost 0 bases to trimming and J lost 3 bases, with 14 bases between them. The CDR3 region is CASSYSAGIGDTEAFF. The CDR3 coding sequence is TGTGCCAGCAGTTACTCGGCCGGGATCGGGGACACTGAAGCTTTCTTT.

CDR3 amino acids: CASSIVGRQRNQPQHF. The CDR3 bases are TGTGCCAGTAGTATAGTTGGTCGACAGCGTAATCAGCCCCAGCATTTT. The rearrangement links TRBV19 to TRBJ1-5; D perhaps matches TRBD1 (5 bases). The CDR3 has 16 residues. V was pared by 1 base and J by 4 bases, with 14 bases between. Looked up from germline, CDR1 is LNHDA and CDR2 is SQIVND (reference sequence).

The chain carries TRBV11-2 and TRBJ2-1; TRBD1 agrees at 9 bases. Losses at the gene ends were 5 bases for V and 0 bases for J; bases not matched to a gene: 11. CDR3 length: 18 residues. The V gene's germline CDR1 is SGHAT and CDR2 FQNNGV. CDR3 sequence reads: CASSRGKSTGGSYNEQFF. CDR3 coding DNA: TGTGCCAGCAGCCGGGGCAAATCGACAGGGGGCTCCTACAATGAGCAGTTCTTC.

The genes are TRBV2 and TRBJ1-2; D not resolved. The CDR3 totals 17 residues. Germline V gene sequence: CDR1 SNHLY, CDR2 FYNNEI. The V end was cut by 7 bases, the J end by 8 bases, with 29 bases between. CDR3 loop: CASIPPRQVHTYVGYTF. CDR3 DNA: TGTGCCAGCATCCCCCCACGGCAGGTCCACACCTATGTCGGCTACACCTTC.

The chain employs TRBV19 and TRBJ1-4, with TRBD1 identical over 9 bases. CDR3 size: 14 residues. V was clipped by 6 bases and J by 7 bases; unmatched bases: 6. CDR1 LNHDA and CDR2 SQIVND come from the germline V gene (reference sequence). This chain's CDR3 is CASRDRGIGEKLFF. For the CDR3, the DNA is TGTGCCAGTAGGGACAGGGGTATTGGTGAAAAACTGTTTTTT.

The chain is built from TRBV15 and TRBJ1-5; D not certain. Germline CDR1 LNHNV, CDR2 YYDKDF (reference sequence). The V end lost 3 bases, the J end lost 4 bases, and 10 bases lay between the germline ends. The CDR3 loop spans 14 amino acids. The CDR3 DNA follows: TGTGCCACCAGCAGGGAGGCCGGGAATCAGCCCCAGCATTTT. The encoded protein is CATSREAGNQPQHF.

J is TRBJ1-1 and V is TRBV30; the D gene is possibly TRBD1 (5 bases). The CDR3 has 14 amino acids. Germline CDR1 is GTSNPN and CDR2 is SVGIG (reference sequence). Trimming stripped 0 bases from V and 3 bases from J, with 11 bases between. The CDR3 sequence: CAWSVSGGYTEAFF. The CDR3 coding sequence is TGTGCCTGGAGTGTATCTGGGGGGTACACTGAAGCTTTCTTT.

V and J are TRBV19 and TRBJ2-3, with D tentatively TRBD1 (5 bases). The CDR3 contains 15 residues. Germline V gene data show CDR1 as LNHDA and CDR2 as SQIVND (reference sequence). V gave up 5 bases and J gave up 2 bases, with 14 bases separating them. CDR3 amino acids: CASSPGPGHTDTQYF. In DNA form, the CDR3 reads TGTGCCAGTAGTCCTGGGCCAGGGCACACAGATACGCAGTATTTT.

The chain's CDR3 is CADKAPEYNEQFF. The DNA for the CDR3 is TGTGCCGACAAGGCACCCGAATACAATGAGCAGTTCTTC. The gene calls are TRBV7-2 and TRBJ2-1; D is uncertain. Trimming took 11 bases from V and 4 from J, leaving 15 bases between them. This CDR3 has 13 amino acids. CDR1 and CDR2 (germline): SGHTA, FQGNSA.

In its sample, this clone was seen once. The V gene is TRBV7-2, the J gene TRBJ2-3; 7 nucleotides line up with TRBD1. The CDR3 is 15 residues long. Trimming at V came to 5 bases and at J to 0 bases, leaving 5 bases not matched to a gene. Germline-derived CDR1 and CDR2 are SGHTA and FQGNSA. CDR3 DNA: TGTGCCAGCAGCAAGAGACAGGGTAGCACAGATACGCAGTATTTT. It codes for CASSKRQGSTDTQYF.

This chain connects TRBV28 to TRBJ1-2, with D possibly TRBD1 on 6 matching bases. The V gene lost 2 bases and the J gene lost 4 bases, with 11 bases spanning the gap. The CDR3 is made up of 14 amino acids. CDR1 is MDHEN, CDR2 SYDVKM, per germline. CDR3 residues: CASSLVGTSYGYTF. CDR3 nucleotides: TGTGCCAGCAGTTTAGTAGGGACATCCTATGGCTACACCTTC.

The J gene is TRBJ2-6, the V gene TRBV6-2 or TRBV6-3; TRBD1 aligns across 7 bases. V lost 4 bases and J lost 0; bases outside the gene matches: 3. The CDR3 runs 16 residues. Germline V gene lookup returns CDR1 MNHEY and CDR2 SVGEGT. CDR3 region: CASSSAGGSGANVLTF. DNA of the CDR3: TGTGCCAGCAGTTCAGCAGGGGGCTCTGGGGCCAACGTCCTGACTTTC.

The CDR3: CASSYFNPTRQYSNQPQHF. In DNA form, the CDR3 reads TGTGCCAGCAGTTACTTCAACCCCACCAGACAGTATAGCAATCAGCCCCAGCATTTT. V and J are TRBV6-2 or TRBV6-3 and TRBJ1-5; tentatively, D is TRBD1 (5 bases). This CDR3 comprises 19 residues. The germline CDR1 and CDR2 sequences are MNHEY and SVGEGT. Trimming left V 1 base short and J 0 bases short, with 19 bases between.

The rearrangement uses TRBV5-1 and TRBJ1-3; possibly TRBD1 for D (6 bases). From germline, CDR1 is SGHRS and CDR2 YFSETQ. The CDR3 consists of 14 residues. The V end was cut by 5 bases, the J end by 2 bases, with 11 bases between. The CDR3 is CASSLGQPGNTIYF. The CDR3 coding sequence is TGCGCCAGCAGTTTAGGACAGCCTGGAAACACCATATATTTT.

The chain employs TRBV19 and TRBJ1-6; TRBD1 aligns across 11 bases. Germline V gene data show CDR1 as LNHDA and CDR2 as SQIVND (reference sequence). This CDR3 region has 15 residues. Germline trimming cut 4 bases from V and 9 bases from J; bases unmatched to any gene: 5. CDR3 DNA: TGTGCCAGTAGTAAGGACAGGGGGCATAGTTCACCCCTCCACTTT. Protein product: CASSKDRGHSSPLHF.

The chain is built from TRBV19 and TRBJ2-7; 7 bases agree with TRBD1. Germline V CDR1 and CDR2: LNHDA, SQIVND (reference sequence). J gave up 3 bases and V 4 bases, and 6 bases lay outside the gene matches. The length of the CDR3 is 14 residues. This CDR3 is CASSSDRVSYEQYF. CDR3 DNA: TGTGCCAGTAGTAGCGACAGGGTCAGCTACGAGCAGTACTTC. Complete variable domain (other parts from reference TRBV19 and TRBJ2-7): DGGITQSPKYLFRKEGQNVTLSCEQNLNHDAMYWYRQDPGQGLRLIYYSQIVNDFQKGDIAEGYSVSREKKESFPLTVTSAQKNPTAFYLCASSSDRVSYEQYFGPGTRLTVT.

This chain connects TRBV5-6 to TRBJ2-3; D may be TRBD2 (7 bases). CDR3 size: 15 residues. V lost 0 bases to trimming and J lost 4 bases, with 12 bases between them. CDR1 and CDR2 from the germline V gene are SGHDT and YYEEEE. The CDR3, as DNA: TGTGCCAGCAGCTTGGAAGGCGGGGGCGCAGATACGCAGTATTTT. Residues: CASSLEGGGADTQYF.